The entry that follows covers one T cell receptor (beta chain) sequence. The sample is drawn from a study of T cell responses to AZD1222 COVID-19 vaccine. Using immunoSEQ multiplex PCR, the repertoire was profiled, and TCRdb retains in-frame clones only, with some absent. The sample records around 130,000 clones, more than 90% being singletons. The CDR3 sequence is 15 residues long. Germline V CDR1 and CDR2: MNHEY, SVGAGI. The ends lost 2 bases at V and 4 bases at J; junction bases unmatched: 5. The sequencing used peripheral blood, collected 28 days after the second AZD1222 dose. The chain recombines TRBV6-5 with TRBJ2-5, with TRBD1 identical over 9 bases. This receptor was identified in an adult who received the AZD1222 COVID-19 vaccine. The CDR3: CASSYPTGGTETQYF. The CDR3 DNA reads TGTGCCAGCAGTTACCCCACAGGGGGCACAGAGACCCAGTACTTC.